This entry describes one TCR beta chain. The CDR3 consists of 14 residues. J was trimmed by 7 bases and V by 4 bases; bases with no gene match: 9. Germline V CDR1 and CDR2: SGHRS, YFSETQ. Original processing notes: By means of reference gene primer amplification, nucleated cell counts were estimated. Method: immunoSEQ multiplex PCR; TCRdb's copy keeps in-frame clones and lacks some. V and J calls and clone size are as listed in that table; D and trimming were resolved from the DNA. The table includes over 35,000 clones, 70% to 90% detected once. The data stem from a study of blood T cell repertoires in COVID-19.

The sequenced material came from peripheral blood. This sequence was found in a human donor in a cohort sampled during active COVID-19. The rearrangement links TRBV5-1 to TRBJ2-7; 9 positions agree with TRBD1. As DNA, the CDR3 is TGCGCCAGCAGCCTTGTACAGGGGGCAGGGGAGCAGTACTTC. The encoded protein is CASSLVQGAGEQYF.